The 26 T cell receptor beta chains below were found in one sample sequenced in a study of spatial heterogeneity in lung cancer (dated by TCRdb to between 2017 and 2020). The protocol used for the library was 5' RACE. The run used a NextSeq 500. TCRdb itself trimmed the public reads at Q25 with fastp, ran MiXCR and retained productive beta chains. Rows with a matching CDR3 protein are joined into one entry that keeps the most common DNA and genes. The sample yields tens of thousands of distinct CDR3 sequences; approximately 6.6% were counted once. The ten largest clones represent more than 13% of the sample. The sample's time point label is to be understood as: sample taken at primary tumor resection. For TCR sequencing, whole RNA was extracted from tumor and nontumor lung tissue, or from cryopreserved PBMC samples, and no cell sorting was done. The sample was PBMCs, taken at surgery. All receptors come from a male donor with early-stage non-small cell lung cancer.

This clonotype was observed a handful of times. This chain connects TRBV12-3 or TRBV12-4 to TRBJ2-1; 7 nucleotides match TRBD1. The J segment lost 8 bases and the V segment lost 5 bases, leaving 3 bases of the junction unmatched. This CDR3 spans 12 amino acids. In DNA form, the CDR3 reads TGTGCCAGCAGTCCTGGACAGGATGAGCAGTTCTTC. Protein: CASSPGQDEQFF.

This chain joins TRBV2 and TRBJ1-1, with TRBD1 identical over 8 bases. CDR1 and CDR2 from the germline V gene are SNHLY and FYNNEI. The CDR3 totals 16 residues. Losses at the gene ends were 7 bases for V and 0 bases for J; bases not matched to a gene: 10. CDR3 in DNA: TGTGCCAGCAACGAGTGGACAGGGTTCTTGAACACTGAAGCTTTCTTT. Its translation is CASNEWTGFLNTEAFF.

This clonotype has just a few counts. This chain links TRBV6-5 with TRBJ2-1; 9 bases map to TRBD2. Per the germline V gene, CDR1 is MNHEY and CDR2 is SVGAGI. CDR3 length: 15 amino acids. After removal of 5 bases from V and 2 bases from J, the junction contained 4 bases not matched to a gene. Written as DNA, the CDR3 is TGTGCCAGCAGTCGAGCGGGGGGTGCCTACAATGAGCAGTTCTTC. It codes for CASSRAGGAYNEQFF.

The table lists this clonotype with many counts. V and J are TRBV5-1 and TRBJ2-7, with 7 bases lining up with TRBD1. Germline assignment: CDR1 SGHRS and CDR2 YFSETQ. V trimming: 6 bases; J trimming: 4 bases; junction bases outside the gene matches: 10. CDR3 length: 14 residues. The CDR3 region is CASTQKMGQYEQYF. As DNA, the CDR3 is TGCGCCAGCACCCAAAAGATGGGACAGTACGAGCAGTACTTC.

This chain links TRBV30 with TRBJ2-3; D might be TRBD1 (5 bases). This CDR3 is built from 13 residues. The V gene's germline CDR1 is GTSNPN and CDR2 SVGIG (reference sequence). The V end lost 5 bases, the J end lost 1 base, and 10 bases lay between the germline ends. CDR3 sequence reads: CAWGLGGTDTQYF. CDR3 in DNA: TGTGCCTGGGGCCTAGGGGGCACAGATACGCAGTATTTT.

By sample fraction, this clonotype is medium-sized. The chain links TRBV20-1 to TRBJ2-7, with 10 nucleotides matching TRBD1. Germline V gene lookup returns CDR1 DFQATT and CDR2 SNEGSKA (reference sequence). The CDR3 is 15 residues long. Germline trimming cut 1 base from V and 7 bases from J; bases unmatched to any gene: 10. CDR3 nucleotides: TGCAGTGCTAGAGTCCGGGGACAGGGGTTCGAGGAGCAGTACGTC. Residues: CSARVRGQGFEEQYV.

This clonotype was counted many times. This chain joins TRBV18 and TRBJ2-7; D is perhaps TRBD1 or TRBD2 (5 bases each). Per the germline V gene, CDR1 is KGHSH and CDR2 is LQKENI. Trimming cost V 6 bases and J 4 bases, with 31 bases left between them. The CDR3 totals 19 residues. The CDR3 reads CASSLRDLRFTLTPYEQYV. For the CDR3, the DNA is TGTGCCAGCTCCCTCCGGGACCTCCGTTTTACCCTTACGCCTTACGAGCAGTACGTC.

This clonotype was detected ten times or more. V gene TRBV28 combines with J gene TRBJ2-7, with D perhaps matching TRBD1 (5 bases). CDR1 and CDR2 from the germline V gene are MDHEN and SYDVKM. The V end lost 1 base, the J end lost 3 bases, and 7 bases lay between the germline ends. The CDR3 loop spans 13 amino acids. Here the CDR3 DNA reads TGTGCCAGCAGTTTATTTCAGGGCTACGAGCAGTACGTC. Its translation is CASSLFQGYEQYV.

Of note for this clonotype: The junction differs from germline at one of its ends, possibly a read error. The rearrangement uses TRBV5-1 and TRBJ2-1; TRBD2 matches 11 bases. Germline values: CDR1 SGHRS, CDR2 YFSETQ. The CDR3 extends over 16 amino acids. The CDR3 loop reads CASSLVPTSGANEQLF. The CDR3 region has the DNA TGCGCCAGCAGCTTGGTCCCGACTAGCGGGGCCAATGAGCAGCTCTTC.

This clonotype was seen more than once but under ten times. The chain is built from TRBV7-2 and TRBJ2-5; the D gene is possibly TRBD2 (5 bases). Trimming stripped 2 bases from V and 4 bases from J, with 14 bases between. The CDR3 is 15 residues long. Germline V gives CDR1 SGHTA, CDR2 FQGNSA. Here the CDR3 reads CASSLQTGTAETQYF. The CDR3 DNA follows: TGTGCCAGCAGCTTACAGACGGGAACAGCAGAGACCCAGTACTTC.

The table lists this clonotype with many counts. The V and J genes are TRBV20-1 and TRBJ1-2, with D possibly being TRBD1 (5 bases). The germline CDR1 and CDR2 sequences are DFQATT and SNEGSKA (reference sequence). The V gene lost 6 bases and the J gene lost 2 bases, with 7 bases spanning the gap. The CDR3 extends over 11 amino acids. The chain's CDR3 is CSARQNYGYTF. The DNA of the CDR3 is TGCAGTGCAAGACAGAACTATGGCTACACCTTC.

This clonotype was picked up many times. The gene calls are TRBV10-3 and TRBJ2-3; D might be TRBD1 (6 bases). Germline V gene sequence: CDR1 ENHRY, CDR2 SYGVKD. The CDR3 totals 13 residues. V was pared by 6 bases and J by 8 bases, with 15 bases between. As DNA, the CDR3 is TGTGCCATCAGGGTGGACAGCGTGGGTACGCAGTATTTT. Protein: CAIRVDSVGTQYF.

This clonotype was detected a few times. This chain links TRBV29-1 with TRBJ1-2; D gene uncertain. Germline V gives CDR1 SQVTM, CDR2 ANQGSEA. Trimming cost V 2 bases and J 1 base, with 5 bases left between them. The CDR3 runs 12 residues. The CDR3 is CSVERNNYGYTF. CDR3 nucleotides: TGCAGCGTTGAAAGGAATAACTATGGCTACACCTTC.

This clonotype was counted ten times or more. The chain couples TRBV19 to TRBJ1-4; the D is unclear. The CDR3 is 15 amino acids. V lost 5 bases, J lost 0 bases, and 10 bases lay in between. The germline V gene has CDR1 LNHDA and CDR2 SQIVND (reference sequence). CDR3 bases: TGTGCCAGTAGTGTCCGTCGTGCAACTAATGAAAAACTGTTTTTT. This codes for CASSVRRATNEKLFF.

This clonotype was seen a few times. This rearrangement joins TRBV20-1 to TRBJ2-5, with 8 bases matching TRBD2. With V trimmed by 3 bases and J by 5 bases, 8 bases remained unmatched. CDR1 DFQATT and CDR2 SNEGSKA come from the germline V gene (reference sequence). This CDR3 is built from 14 residues. The CDR3 DNA reads as TGCAGTGCTAGGCCCGGGAGGGCCTATGAGACCCAGTACTTC. This encodes CSARPGRAYETQYF.

This clonotype was observed at least ten times. The chain has TRBV20-1 and TRBJ2-2; 10 bases agree with TRBD2. The V segment lost 2 bases and the J segment 5 bases; nucleotides outside the gene matches: 5. The CDR3 runs to 15 residues. In germline, CDR1 is DFQATT, CDR2 SNEGSKA (reference sequence). The CDR3 region is CSARKAGGPTGELFF. CDR3 sequence (DNA): TGCAGTGCTAGAAAAGCGGGAGGGCCGACCGGGGAGCTGTTTTTT.

This clonotype is labeled as medium-sized. CDR3: CAISPSRQSYEQYF. DNA of the CDR3: TGTGCCATCAGTCCCTCGCGACAGTCCTACGAGCAGTACTTC. This rearrangement joins TRBV10-3 to TRBJ2-7, with TRBD1 as a possible D gene (5 bases). CDR1 and CDR2 (germline): ENHRY, SYGVKD. V was shortened by 5 bases and J by 1 base, with 12 bases between the two germline ends. The CDR3 is made up of 14 amino acids.

The chain combines TRBV10-2 with TRBJ2-7; D is ambiguous. Germline V gene sequence: CDR1 WSHSY, CDR2 SAAADI. The CDR3 covers 11 residues. Trimming removed 7 bases from V and 3 bases from J, with 7 bases in between. The CDR3 DNA is TGCGCCAGCATGTTGAACTACGAGCAGTACTTC. Residues: CASMLNYEQYF.

This clonotype was observed many times. The chain is built from TRBV7-2 and TRBJ2-1, with TRBD2 as a possible D gene (6 bases). Trimming removed 5 bases at V and 10 bases at J, with 18 bases between. CDR1 is SGHTA, CDR2 FQGNSA, per germline. The CDR3 is made up of 14 amino acids. CDR3 DNA sequence: TGTGCCAGCAGCCTAAGGAGGGGTCGGGGAGAGCAGTTCTTC. This sequence encodes CASSLRRGRGEQFF. The full variable domain, in which reference TRBV7-2 and TRBJ2-1 provide the parts outside the CDR3, is GAGVSQSPSNKVTEKGKDVELRCDPISGHTALYWYRQSLGQGLEFLIYFQGNSAPDKSGLPSDRFSAERTGGSVSTLTIQRTQQEDSAVYLCASSLRRGRGEQFFGPGTRLTVL.

V is TRBV5-8 and J is TRBJ1-1; the D is unclear. V was shortened by 4 bases and J by 7 bases, with 14 bases between the two germline ends. The CDR3 has 13 residues. Per germline, CDR1 SGHTS and CDR2 YDEGEE. The CDR3 DNA sequence: TGTGCCAGCAGCAAGGGTAGGGATTTTGAAGCTTTCTTT. Protein product: CASSKGRDFEAFF.

This clonotype was observed at least ten times. The chain recombines TRBV18 with TRBJ2-6; D is unclear. The ends were cut back, 5 bases at V and 4 bases at J, with 12 bases in the middle. This CDR3 is built from 15 residues. Germline lookup yields CDR1 KGHSH and CDR2 LQKENI. The CDR3, as DNA: TGTGCCAGCTCATTGGACCTGACCGGGGCCAACGTCCTGACTTTC. Amino acid sequence: CASSLDLTGANVLTF.

This clonotype was recorded many times. V gene TRBV12-5 combines with J gene TRBJ2-1; tentatively, D is TRBD2 (5 bases). V was pared by 8 bases and J by 5 bases, with 13 bases between. CDR3 length equals 13 residues. The germline CDR1 and CDR2 sequences are LGHNT and FRNRAP. CDR3 bases: TGTGCTAGTCTCCAGCGGAACAACAATGAGCAGTTCTTC. As protein: CASLQRNNNEQFF.

This clonotype was detected ten times or more. CDR3 sequence (DNA): TGTGCCAGCAGCCATGACAGTCCGGAAGGCTACACCTTC. Protein sequence: CASSHDSPEGYTF. The chain employs TRBV9 and TRBJ1-2, with TRBD1 as a possible D gene (5 bases). Germline CDR1 and CDR2: SGDLS and YYNGEE. This CDR3 is built from 13 residues. Trimming left V 4 bases short and J 8 bases short, with 15 bases between.

This clonotype was counted many times. In DNA, the CDR3 is TGTGCCAGCAGTTTCCAGGGCGTGAATTCACCCCTCCACTTT. Translated, it gives CASSFQGVNSPLHF. The gene calls are TRBV27 and TRBJ1-6; weak D call: TRBD1 (5 bases). Between the trimmed V and J ends, which lost 3 bases and 7 bases, there was a span of 10 bases. Germline CDR1 is MNHEY and CDR2 is SMNVEV (reference sequence). This CDR3 contains 14 residues.

This clonotype is categorized as medium-sized (0.01 to 0.1%). The chain couples TRBV24-1 to TRBJ2-2; D gene ambiguous. In germline, CDR1 is KGHDR, CDR2 SFDVKD. The CDR3 is made up of 15 amino acids. Trimming took 4 bases from V and 2 from J, leaving 10 bases between them. CDR3 protein: CATSDPAGNTGELFF. The CDR3 nucleotides read TGTGCCACCAGTGACCCGGCCGGAAACACCGGGGAGCTGTTTTTT.

At least ten counts were recorded for this clonotype. V is TRBV9 and J is TRBJ2-3; 10 nucleotides match TRBD2. This CDR3 contains 15 residues. CDR1 is SGDLS, CDR2 YYNGEE, per germline. V lost 5 bases and J lost 5; bases outside the gene matches: 8. The CDR3 is CASSNSGRAGDTQYF. The CDR3 region has the DNA TGTGCCAGCAGTAACAGCGGGAGGGCGGGAGATACGCAGTATTTT.